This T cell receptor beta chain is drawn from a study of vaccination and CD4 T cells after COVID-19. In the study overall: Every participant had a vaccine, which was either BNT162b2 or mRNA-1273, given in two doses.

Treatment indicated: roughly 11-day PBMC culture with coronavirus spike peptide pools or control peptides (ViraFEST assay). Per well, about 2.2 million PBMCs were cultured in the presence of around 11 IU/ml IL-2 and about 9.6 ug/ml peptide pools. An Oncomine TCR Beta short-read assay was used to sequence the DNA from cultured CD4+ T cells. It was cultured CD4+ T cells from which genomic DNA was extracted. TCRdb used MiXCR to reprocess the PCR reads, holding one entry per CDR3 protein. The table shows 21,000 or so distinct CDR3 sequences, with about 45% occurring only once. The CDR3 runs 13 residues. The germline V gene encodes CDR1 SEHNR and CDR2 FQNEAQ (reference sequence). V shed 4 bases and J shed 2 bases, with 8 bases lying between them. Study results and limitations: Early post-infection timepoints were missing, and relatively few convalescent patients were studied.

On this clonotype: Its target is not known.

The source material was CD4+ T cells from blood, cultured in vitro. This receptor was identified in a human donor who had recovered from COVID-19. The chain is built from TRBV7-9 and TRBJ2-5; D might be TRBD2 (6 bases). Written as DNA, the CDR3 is TGTGCCAGCAGCTCGGACTATCAAGAGACCCAGTACTTC. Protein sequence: CASSSDYQETQYF.